This is a list of T cell receptor beta chains from one sample in a study of blood T cell repertoires in COVID-19. Profiled with immunoSEQ multiplex PCR; TCRdb holds only in-frame clones, not every one. The table includes some 400,000 clones, around 87% detected once. Sequenced input: peripheral blood. The source is a woman in her twenties or thirties with COVID-19, enrolled during active disease. Both conserved end residues are part of each CDR3. The order of the fields is J gene, D gene, V gene, clone size, CDR3 DNA, CDR3 protein. A D gene is named only where the DNA matches it firmly. The size of a clone is reported for some rows only, either as once, few or many, or as a class for expanded clones.

j_call: TRBJ1-6; d_call: TRBD1; v_call: TRBV23-1; clone_size: -; cdr3_nt: TGCGCCAGCAGTCGAAGTAGCAGGGGGCCCCTTAGCTCCTATAATTCACCCCTCCACTTT; cdr3_aa: CASSRSSRGPLSSYNSPLHF
j_call: TRBJ2-7; d_call: -; v_call: TRBV19; clone_size: -; cdr3_nt: TGTGCCAGTAGTGTGGGACTTCGGGCGGAGCAGTACTTC; cdr3_aa: CASSVGLRAEQYF
j_call: TRBJ2-1; d_call: TRBD2; v_call: TRBV6-5; clone_size: -; cdr3_nt: TGTGCCAGCAGTCAGGGGACTAGCGGGAGGAATGAGCAGTTCTTC; cdr3_aa: CASSQGTSGRNEQFF
j_call: TRBJ1-2; d_call: -; v_call: TRBV10-2; clone_size: -; cdr3_nt: TGCGCCAGCGGGGGTGGGGGGACCGACTATGGCTACACCTTC; cdr3_aa: CASGGGGTDYGYTF
j_call: TRBJ2-7; d_call: TRBD1; v_call: TRBV30; clone_size: -; cdr3_nt: TGTGCCTGGCTTGGACAGGGGAAAACCTACGAGCAGTACTTC; cdr3_aa: CAWLGQGKTYEQYF
j_call: TRBJ2-7; d_call: -; v_call: TRBV7-8; clone_size: -; cdr3_nt: TGTGCCAGCAGCTGGCCGCAGACCTACGAGCAGTACTTC; cdr3_aa: CASSWPQTYEQYF
j_call: TRBJ2-7; d_call: TRBD2; v_call: TRBV14; clone_size: -; cdr3_nt: TGTGCCAGCAGCCATAGGCGGACTAGCTACGAGCAGTACTTC; cdr3_aa: CASSHRRTSYEQYF
j_call: TRBJ2-7; d_call: -; v_call: TRBV9; clone_size: -; cdr3_nt: TGTGCCAGCAGCCCCCCCCTGGCGGCAAGGAAATGTTACGAGCAGTACTTC; cdr3_aa: CASSPPLAARKCYEQYF
j_call: TRBJ2-4; d_call: TRBD2; v_call: TRBV6-5; clone_size: -; cdr3_nt: TGTGCCAGCAGCCGGACTAGCGGGAGTAGGGACATTCAGTACTTC; cdr3_aa: CASSRTSGSRDIQYF
j_call: TRBJ2-7; d_call: -; v_call: TRBV18; clone_size: -; cdr3_nt: TGTGCCAGCTCCCTCACCGACAGCCCTCCCCACGAGCAGTACTTC; cdr3_aa: CASSLTDSPPHEQYF
j_call: TRBJ1-1; d_call: -; v_call: TRBV4-1; clone_size: -; cdr3_nt: TGCGCCAGCAGCCAGAATACCAGGGATGATGAAGCTTTCTTT; cdr3_aa: CASSQNTRDDEAFF
j_call: TRBJ2-1; d_call: TRBD2; v_call: TRBV9; clone_size: many; cdr3_nt: TGTGCCAGCAGCGCTGTTAGCGGGAGTTACTACAATGAGCAGTTCTTC; cdr3_aa: CASSAVSGSYYNEQFF
j_call: TRBJ1-2; d_call: -; v_call: TRBV4-2; clone_size: once; cdr3_nt: TGTGCCAGCAGCCAAGTTCGGGGTACCTATGGCTACACCTTC; cdr3_aa: CASSQVRGTYGYTF
j_call: TRBJ2-2; d_call: TRBD2; v_call: TRBV10-3; clone_size: -; cdr3_nt: TGTGCCATCAGTGAGTTGGGACTAGCGGGAGGGTACGCGAACACCGGGGAGCTGTTTTTT; cdr3_aa: CAISELGLAGGYANTGELFF
j_call: TRBJ2-7; d_call: -; v_call: TRBV5-5; clone_size: -; cdr3_nt: TGTGCCAGCAGCACCGGACAGACTACCCACGGGCAGTACTTC; cdr3_aa: CASSTGQTTHGQYF
j_call: TRBJ1-5; d_call: -; v_call: TRBV2; clone_size: -; cdr3_nt: TGTGCCAGCGGAGGACAGCTGAATCAGCCCCAGCATTTT; cdr3_aa: CASGGQLNQPQHF
j_call: TRBJ2-5; d_call: TRBD1; v_call: TRBV7-9; clone_size: -; cdr3_nt: TGTGCCAGCAGCCCGACAGGGGAGGTGGGGACCCAGTACTTC; cdr3_aa: CASSPTGEVGTQYF
j_call: TRBJ1-2; d_call: TRBD1; v_call: TRBV9; clone_size: few; cdr3_nt: TGTGCCAGCAGCGCGACAGGGGGCGGTGGCTACACCTTC; cdr3_aa: CASSATGGGGYTF
j_call: TRBJ2-4; d_call: -; v_call: TRBV2; clone_size: -; cdr3_nt: TGTGCCAGCAGTGATTATAGGGGTGGAAACATTCAGTACTTC; cdr3_aa: CASSDYRGGNIQYF
j_call: TRBJ1-2; d_call: TRBD1; v_call: TRBV3-1/TRBV3-2; clone_size: -; cdr3_nt: TGTGCCAGCAGCCCCCGACAGGGCTATGGCTACACCTTC; cdr3_aa: CASSPRQGYGYTF
j_call: TRBJ2-2; d_call: -; v_call: TRBV3-1/TRBV3-2; clone_size: -; cdr3_nt: TGTGCCAGCAGCCAAGAAACTGCCTACACCGGGGAGCTGTTTTTT; cdr3_aa: CASSQETAYTGELFF
j_call: TRBJ2-7; d_call: TRBD1; v_call: TRBV27; clone_size: -; cdr3_nt: TGTGCCAGCAGTCTCTTCGACAGGGGGGTCTACGAGCAGTACTTC; cdr3_aa: CASSLFDRGVYEQYF
j_call: TRBJ2-3; d_call: TRBD2; v_call: TRBV9; clone_size: once; cdr3_nt: TGTGCCAGCAGCGCCCGACTAGCGGGAGTGACGGATACGCAGTATTTT; cdr3_aa: CASSARLAGVTDTQYF
j_call: TRBJ2-7; d_call: TRBD1; v_call: TRBV6-5; clone_size: -; cdr3_nt: TGTGCCAGCAGTTTGTCCGGGACAGGGGGCTACGAGCAGTACTTC; cdr3_aa: CASSLSGTGGYEQYF
j_call: TRBJ2-3; d_call: TRBD1; v_call: TRBV27; clone_size: once; cdr3_nt: TGTGCCAGCAGTTTAATCGGGACAGGATCTAGCACAGATACGCAGTATTTT; cdr3_aa: CASSLIGTGSSTDTQYF
j_call: TRBJ2-2; d_call: -; v_call: TRBV10-2; clone_size: -; cdr3_nt: TGCGCCAGCAGTGAGCGGCGCATGGCGGCCGCGAACACCGGGGAGCTGTTTTTT; cdr3_aa: CASSERRMAAANTGELFF
j_call: TRBJ2-7; d_call: -; v_call: TRBV11-2; clone_size: -; cdr3_nt: TGTGCCAGCAGCGGGGGACTCCGTACCTACGAGCAGTACTTC; cdr3_aa: CASSGGLRTYEQYF
j_call: TRBJ2-2; d_call: TRBD1; v_call: TRBV5-6; clone_size: -; cdr3_nt: TGTGCCAGCAGCTTCACAGGGGTCCTGACGAACACCGGGGAGCTGTTTTTT; cdr3_aa: CASSFTGVLTNTGELFF
j_call: TRBJ2-1; d_call: -; v_call: TRBV19; clone_size: -; cdr3_nt: TGTGCCAGTGGGGGCGGAGCCAATTACAATGAGCAGTTCTTC; cdr3_aa: CASGGGANYNEQFF
j_call: TRBJ2-1; d_call: TRBD2; v_call: TRBV5-1; clone_size: once; cdr3_nt: TGCGCCAGCCGTCGGGAGGGACTAGCGCTTAATGAGCAGTTCTTC; cdr3_aa: CASRREGLALNEQFF
j_call: TRBJ1-1; d_call: -; v_call: TRBV3-1/TRBV3-2; clone_size: -; cdr3_nt: TGTGCCAGCAGCCGCCGTTCCCAGGTGAACACTGAAGCTTTCTTT; cdr3_aa: CASSRRSQVNTEAFF
j_call: TRBJ1-5; d_call: -; v_call: TRBV12-3/TRBV12-4; clone_size: -; cdr3_nt: TGTGCCAGCACAGCCGGGGGAACCCAGCCCCAGCATTTT; cdr3_aa: CASTAGGTQPQHF
j_call: TRBJ1-2; d_call: TRBD1; v_call: TRBV28; clone_size: -; cdr3_nt: TGTGCCAGCAGTTCGACAGGGAGAGGCTACACCTTC; cdr3_aa: CASSSTGRGYTF
j_call: TRBJ2-7; d_call: TRBD1; v_call: TRBV9; clone_size: -; cdr3_nt: TGTGCCAGCAGCGTAGGACAGGGCCTTTCCTACGAGCAGTACTTC; cdr3_aa: CASSVGQGLSYEQYF
j_call: TRBJ2-3; d_call: TRBD1; v_call: TRBV9; clone_size: -; cdr3_nt: TGTGCCAGCAGCTCCCGACAGGGGGAACCCACAGATACGCAGTATTTT; cdr3_aa: CASSSRQGEPTDTQYF
j_call: TRBJ2-5; d_call: TRBD1; v_call: TRBV29-1; clone_size: -; cdr3_nt: TGCAGCGTCGTCGGGGGGACAGGGTGGGAGACCCAGTACTTC; cdr3_aa: CSVVGGTGWETQYF
j_call: TRBJ2-3; d_call: TRBD2; v_call: TRBV28; clone_size: -; cdr3_nt: TGTGCCAGCAGTCTCAGCGGGAGGGCCAGGGCAGATACGCAGTATTTT; cdr3_aa: CASSLSGRARADTQYF
j_call: TRBJ2-5; d_call: TRBD2; v_call: TRBV7-9; clone_size: -; cdr3_nt: TGTGCCAGCAGCCCGGGACTAGTTCGGGAGACCCAGTACTTC; cdr3_aa: CASSPGLVRETQYF
j_call: TRBJ2-7; d_call: -; v_call: TRBV27; clone_size: -; cdr3_nt: TGTGCCAGCGGGTACAGGGTTCACGAGCAGTACTTC; cdr3_aa: CASGYRVHEQYF
j_call: TRBJ2-5; d_call: TRBD2; v_call: TRBV5-1; clone_size: -; cdr3_nt: TGCGCCAGCAGCTTGGGAGGCGGGACTAGCCTCCCGTCCCAGTACTTC; cdr3_aa: CASSLGGGTSLPSQYF
j_call: TRBJ1-4; d_call: -; v_call: TRBV28; clone_size: -; cdr3_nt: TGTGCCAGCTTGGAGGCGACAGGATTAGAAAAACTGTTTTTT; cdr3_aa: CASLEATGLEKLFF
j_call: TRBJ2-7; d_call: -; v_call: TRBV15; clone_size: -; cdr3_nt: TGTGCCACCAGCAGTCAAGGCGGCAGCTACGAGCAGTACTTC; cdr3_aa: CATSSQGGSYEQYF
j_call: TRBJ1-5; d_call: TRBD1; v_call: TRBV2; clone_size: -; cdr3_nt: TGTGCCAGCAGTGAAGCGATGGGACAGGACCTCGGGAGCAATCAGCCCCAGCATTTT; cdr3_aa: CASSEAMGQDLGSNQPQHF
j_call: TRBJ2-3; d_call: -; v_call: TRBV19; clone_size: -; cdr3_nt: TGTGCCAGTAGGGCGGGGATTCATACGCAGTATTTT; cdr3_aa: CASRAGIHTQYF
j_call: TRBJ2-5; d_call: TRBD1; v_call: TRBV19; clone_size: -; cdr3_nt: TGTGCCAGTAGTATAGGGGCAGGGGGCGCGCGGGAGACCCAGTACTTC; cdr3_aa: CASSIGAGGARETQYF
j_call: TRBJ2-7; d_call: TRBD1; v_call: TRBV9; clone_size: -; cdr3_nt: TGTGCCAGCAGCGTAGGCGGGACAGGGTGGTACGAGCAGTACTTC; cdr3_aa: CASSVGGTGWYEQYF
j_call: TRBJ1-1; d_call: -; v_call: TRBV5-4; clone_size: many; cdr3_nt: TGTGCCAGCAGCTCCGGACAGACTTTATCCATGAACACTGAAGCTTTCTTT; cdr3_aa: CASSSGQTLSMNTEAFF
j_call: TRBJ1-3; d_call: -; v_call: TRBV5-1; clone_size: -; cdr3_nt: TGCGCCAGCAGCTTGGACGGACAGATTTTTGGGACCATATATTTT; cdr3_aa: CASSLDGQIFGTIYF
j_call: TRBJ2-6; d_call: -; v_call: TRBV9; clone_size: -; cdr3_nt: TGTGCCAGCAGCCCCACAGGTATCTCTGGGGCCAACGTCCTGACTTTC; cdr3_aa: CASSPTGISGANVLTF
j_call: TRBJ1-3; d_call: -; v_call: TRBV5-1; clone_size: -; cdr3_nt: TGCGCCAGCAGCTTGGCACGGCAGACAGACACCATATATTTT; cdr3_aa: CASSLARQTDTIYF
j_call: TRBJ2-7; d_call: TRBD2; v_call: TRBV6-6; clone_size: -; cdr3_nt: TGTGCCTGCGCCCGGGAGGGCCTATCCTACGAGCAGTACTTC; cdr3_aa: CACAREGLSYEQYF
j_call: TRBJ2-1; d_call: -; v_call: TRBV24-1; clone_size: -; cdr3_nt: TGTGCCACCAGTGCCCTAAATGAGCAGTTCTTC; cdr3_aa: CATSALNEQFF
j_call: TRBJ2-1; d_call: TRBD2; v_call: TRBV24-1; clone_size: few; cdr3_nt: TGTGCCACCGGCCCCCGGACTAGCGGAGCCTACCGGCTCTTC; cdr3_aa: CATGPRTSGAYRLF
j_call: TRBJ1-4; d_call: -; v_call: TRBV4-1; clone_size: many; cdr3_nt: TGCGCCAGCACTTCTCCTCTCTTACAACAGGGCGGGGAAAAACTGTTTTTT; cdr3_aa: CASTSPLLQQGGEKLFF
j_call: TRBJ2-7; d_call: -; v_call: TRBV9; clone_size: -; cdr3_nt: TGTGCCAGCAGCGGAGGACATTCGGAATTTGACGAGCAGTACTTC; cdr3_aa: CASSGGHSEFDEQYF
j_call: TRBJ1-2; d_call: TRBD1; v_call: TRBV9; clone_size: -; cdr3_nt: TGTGCCAGCAGCGTGGGACAGGGGGCGGGGTATGGCTACACCTTC; cdr3_aa: CASSVGQGAGYGYTF
j_call: TRBJ1-4; d_call: TRBD1; v_call: TRBV6-5; clone_size: -; cdr3_nt: TGTGCCAGCAGGGCACAGGGGGCAGGTGAAAAACTGTTTTTT; cdr3_aa: CASRAQGAGEKLFF
j_call: TRBJ1-2; d_call: TRBD1; v_call: TRBV29-1; clone_size: once; cdr3_nt: TGCAGCGTGAGCCGGGACAGCTATGGCTACACCTTC; cdr3_aa: CSVSRDSYGYTF
j_call: TRBJ2-1; d_call: -; v_call: TRBV19; clone_size: -; cdr3_nt: TGTGCCAGTAGTATAAGTGGCTGGAATGAGCAGTTCTTC; cdr3_aa: CASSISGWNEQFF
j_call: TRBJ1-1; d_call: TRBD1; v_call: TRBV5-6; clone_size: few; cdr3_nt: TGTGCCAGCAGCCCAACCCCGACAGGGTCAGGCACTGAAGCTTTCTTT; cdr3_aa: CASSPTPTGSGTEAFF